This is a list of T cell receptor beta chains from one sample in a study of radiation and T cells in renal cell carcinoma. The assay was immunoSEQ multiplex PCR, and TCRdb's table has in-frame clones only and misses some. The sample holds tens of thousands of clones, approximately 80% seen once. The sequenced sample was blood, obtained from a patient whose treatment included radiotherapy and nephrectomy. All receptors derive from a man aged 50 to 59 with renal cell carcinoma. Each CDR3 is given with its conserved first and last residue. D genes are given only for firm matches.

TRBD1,18,TRBV4-1,TRBJ2-3,TGCGCCAGCAGCCAAGGAAACAGGGGGCATTTGAGTGGAGATACGCAGTATTTT,CASSQGNRGHLSGDTQYF
NA,13,TRBV29-1,TRBJ1-1,TGCAGCGTTGAAGAACACTTGAACACTGAAGCTTTCTTT,CSVEEHLNTEAFF
TRBD2,14,TRBV9,TRBJ2-1,TGTGCCAGCAACGGGCTAGCGGACTACAATGAGCAGTTCTTC,CASNGLADYNEQFF
NA,12,TRBV27,TRBJ2-7,TGTGCCAGCAGTCGCCACAGGGCCGAGCAGTACTTC,CASSRHRAEQYF
NA,15,TRBV29-1,TRBJ2-4,TGCAGCGTTGAAGACCCCCTGCCCTCCAAAAACATTCAGTACTTC,CSVEDPLPSKNIQYF
TRBD2,19,TRBV15,TRBJ2-1,TGTGCCACCAGCAGAGATTTACTAGCGGGAGGTTGGTTCTACAATGAGCAGTTCTTC,CATSRDLLAGGWFYNEQFF
NA,11,TRBV7-9,TRBJ1-4,TGTGCCAGCAGCTCCGGGGGCCCGCTGTTTTTT,CASSSGGPLFF
NA,14,TRBV2,TRBJ2-4,TGTGCCAGCAGATCGAGGGGAACCAAAAACATTCAGTACTTC,CASRSRGTKNIQYF
TRBD2,18,TRBV14,TRBJ2-7,TGTGCCAGCAGCCCCTCTGTAGCGGGAGGCCATCTATCCTACGAGCAGTACTTC,CASSPSVAGGHLSYEQYF
NA,13,TRBV2,TRBJ1-2,TGTGCCAGCAATCGTGACGGGGGGAGCGGCTACACCTTC,CASNRDGGSGYTF
TRBD1,16,TRBV27,TRBJ1-1,TGTGCCAGCAGTTTATCGGGACAGGGGGGGAACACTGAAGCTTTCTTT,CASSLSGQGGNTEAFF